A selection of T cell receptor beta chains follows, all from one sample in a study of cytomegalovirus exposure and HLA in healthy donors. Data came from immunoSEQ multiplex PCR; TCRdb stores just in-frame clones and leaves some out. The sample has about 120,000 clones, less than 90% seen once. The sequenced sample consisted of PBMCs. The receptor set was obtained from a man between 18 and 29 years old in good health and CMV-seropositive. Both conserved end residues are part of each CDR3. A D gene is named only where the DNA matches it firmly. Clone size, where shown, is once, few, many, or a class for clones that have expanded.

>.|TRBV27|.|TRBJ1-2
CASSLQGSGYTF
TGTGCCAGCAGTTTACAGGGGAGTGGCTACACCTTC
>.|TRBV29-1|few|TRBJ1-1
CSVTSGEGTEAFF
TGCAGCGTAACTTCAGGGGAAGGCACTGAAGCTTTCTTT
>.|TRBV4-1|.|TRBJ2-7
CASSLRDKAYEQYF
TGCGCCAGCAGTCTACGGGACAAGGCCTACGAGCAGTACTTC
>TRBD1|TRBV6-6|.|TRBJ2-3
CASVKGGVTDTQYF
TGTGCCAGCGTCAAAGGGGGCGTCACAGATACGCAGTATTTT
>.|TRBV11-2|.|TRBJ1-6
CASSLTPGAGSPLHF
TGTGCCAGCAGCCTCACCCCAGGGGCGGGTTCACCCCTCCACTTT
>.|TRBV6-5|.|TRBJ1-5
CASSLDLYQPQHF
TGTGCCAGCAGTCTAGACCTCTACCAGCCCCAGCATTTT
>.|TRBV5-4|once|TRBJ1-1
CASSSREDTEAFF
TGTGCCAGCAGCTCGAGGGAAGACACTGAAGCTTTCTTT
>TRBD1|TRBV5-1|.|TRBJ2-1
CASKTRTGAEGEQFF
TGCGCCAGCAAAACCCGGACAGGGGCCGAGGGTGAGCAGTTCTTC
>.|TRBV6-5|.|TRBJ1-6
CASRSTGLENYTLHF
TGTGCCAGCAGATCGACAGGTCTGGAGAATTATACCCTCCACTTT
>.|TRBV7-8|.|TRBJ1-3
CASSLSQNVHSGNTIYF
TGTGCCAGCAGCTTATCGCAGAACGTACACTCTGGAAACACCATATATTTT
>TRBD1|TRBV6-1|.|TRBJ1-5
CASRTGVGQPQHF
TGTGCCAGCAGGACAGGGGTAGGGCAGCCCCAGCATTTT
>.|TRBV29-1|.|TRBJ1-4
CSAKKGSNEKLFF
TGCAGCGCAAAAAAGGGGTCTAATGAAAAACTGTTTTTT
>.|TRBV11-3|once|TRBJ2-7
CASSPYEGKEQYF
TGTGCCAGCAGCCCCTACGAGGGCAAGGAGCAGTACTTC
>TRBD1|TRBV5-4|.|TRBJ1-1
CASSLSGQMTEAFF
TGTGCCAGCAGCTTGTCGGGACAGATGACTGAAGCTTTCTTT
>TRBD2|TRBV6-1|once|TRBJ2-1
CASSENQRGEQFF
TGTGCCAGCAGTGAAAACCAGCGGGGGGAGCAGTTCTTC
>.|TRBV27|.|TRBJ1-2
CASSLSGPPGYTF
TGTGCCAGCAGTTTATCGGGCCCCCCTGGCTACACCTTC
>.|TRBV7-9|.|TRBJ2-2
CASPQEGTGELFF
TGTGCCAGCCCCCAAGAGGGCACCGGGGAGCTGTTTTTT
>TRBD2|TRBV2|once|TRBJ2-3
CASRGGKRRTATQYF
TGTGCCAGCAGGGGGGGGAAGAGACGGACGGCTACGCAGTATTTT
>.|TRBV2|.|TRBJ2-1
CASSEVTEYNEQFF
TGTGCCAGCTCCGAGGTGACTGAATACAATGAGCAGTTCTTC
>TRBD1|TRBV2|once|TRBJ2-7
CASSGQGSPYEQYF
TGTGCCAGCAGCGGACAGGGGAGTCCCTACGAGCAGTACTTC
>TRBD1|TRBV2|.|TRBJ1-4
CASSEGQGAFF
TGTGCCAGCAGTGAAGGGCAGGGGGCTTTTTTT
>TRBD1|TRBV15|once|TRBJ1-1
CATSSRDSPTEAFF
TGTGCCACCAGCAGCCGGGACAGCCCCACTGAAGCTTTCTTT
>.|TRBV29-1|few|TRBJ2-1
CSAPSGMGYNEQFF
TGCAGCGCCCCGTCGGGGATGGGATACAATGAGCAGTTCTTC
>TRBD1|TRBV19|.|TRBJ1-1
CASSMGTGGDTEAFF
TGTGCCAGTAGTATGGGTACAGGGGGGGACACTGAAGCTTTCTTT
>TRBD1|TRBV27|.|TRBJ2-1
CASSGTDYNEQFF
TGTGCCAGCAGCGGGACAGATTACAATGAGCAGTTCTTC
>.|TRBV6-6|.|TRBJ1-1
CASSRNREPSEAFF
TGTGCCAGCAGTAGAAACCGGGAGCCATCTGAAGCTTTCTTT
>TRBD2|TRBV25-1|.|TRBJ2-1
CASSESGLAEQFF
TGTGCCAGCAGTGAATCAGGACTAGCGGAGCAGTTCTTC
>.|TRBV7-9|.|TRBJ1-2
CASPVPLTAYYGYTF
TGTGCCAGCCCAGTCCCGTTGACAGCCTACTATGGCTACACCTTC
>TRBD1|TRBV7-2|.|TRBJ2-5
CASSLVSGGYQETQYF
TGTGCCAGCAGCTTAGTATCAGGGGGCTACCAAGAGACCCAGTACTTC
>.|TRBV6-5|.|TRBJ2-7
CASSPGQSYEQYF
TGTGCCAGCAGTCCAGGACAGTCTTACGAGCAGTACTTC
>TRBD2|TRBV15|.|TRBJ2-7
CATSRAGGAFYEQYF
TGTGCCACCAGCAGGGCGGGGGGCGCCTTCTACGAGCAGTACTTC
>.|TRBV9|few|TRBJ1-1
CASSVATDTEAFF
TGTGCCAGCAGCGTAGCTACGGACACTGAAGCTTTCTTT
>TRBD1|TRBV2|.|TRBJ2-3
CASSSTGGSTDTQYF
TGTGCCAGCAGCTCTACAGGGGGAAGCACAGATACGCAGTATTTT
>.|TRBV5-1|.|TRBJ2-1
CASSFREFNEQFF
TGCGCCAGCAGCTTCCGAGAGTTTAATGAGCAGTTCTTC